This TCR beta chain was identified in a study of CD8 T cells in ankylosing spondylitis. In the case of this clonotype: Its specificity is not known.

The germline gives CDR1 SGHDT, CDR2 YYEEEE. V lost 4 bases, J lost 5 bases, and 9 bases stayed unmatched. The CDR3 loop spans 16 amino acids. With molecular barcodes, quantitative 5'-RACE was used to make the TCR beta libraries. A single record per CDR3 protein comes from TCRdb applying MiXCR to the 5' RACE reads. The table has about 700,000 distinct CDR3 sequences, roughly 19% seen once. Regarding the study as a whole: Enrichment of disease-linked clones was reportedly significant in matched ankylosing spondylitis synovial fluid. There were earlier reports of some motif variants in reactive arthritis synovial fluid and blood. A TCR beta motif of under ten highly homologous variants seemed to mark ankylosing spondylitis blood.

The TCR comes from a male donor with ankylosing spondylitis. The specimen was blood, either unsorted or a sorted T cell fraction (not recorded which). The V gene is TRBV5-6, the J gene TRBJ2-2; TRBD1 matches 9 bases. The CDR3 protein is CASSRSRDRVTGELFF. Here the CDR3 DNA reads TGTGCCAGCAGCCGAAGCCGGGACAGGGTGACCGGGGAGCTGTTTTTT.